The 11 T cell receptor beta chains below all came from one sample that was sequenced in a study of cytomegalovirus exposure and HLA in healthy donors. The PCR made use of 60 Vbeta and 13 Jbeta primers. The method was immunoSEQ multiplex PCR; TCRdb's version includes in-frame clones alone and lacks a portion of them. The sample has approximately 140,000 clones, 63% seen once; the top ten hold 5.5% to 9%. The sequenced sample consisted of PBMCs. Every receptor here comes from a woman aged 60-75 years in good health and CMV-seropositive.

The chain's CDR3 is CAWRGTGGNEQFF. The CDR3 DNA sequence: TGTGCCTGGAGGGGGACAGGGGGCAATGAGCAGTTCTTC. The chain joins TRBV30 to TRBJ2-1, with 11 positions matching TRBD1. V gave up 3 bases and J gave up 6 bases; unmatched junction bases: 1. In germline, CDR1 is GTSNPN, CDR2 SVGIG (reference sequence). The CDR3 covers 13 residues.

The V call is TRBV11-2, the J call TRBJ2-7, with a possible D match to TRBD1 (5 bases). Trimming removed 1 base at V and 2 bases at J, with 12 bases between. This CDR3 region has 15 residues. Germline values: CDR1 SGHAT, CDR2 FQNNGV. As DNA, the CDR3 is TGTGCCAGCAGCTTAGCCCCAGGGCACACCTACGAGCAGTACTTC. It specifies CASSLAPGHTYEQYF. Full variable domain (remainder filled in from reference TRBV11-2 and TRBJ2-7): EAGVAQSPRYKIIEKRQSVAFWCNPISGHATLYWYQQILGQGPKLLIQFQNNGVVDDSQLPKDRFSAERLKGVDSTLKIQPAKLEDSAVYLCASSLAPGHTYEQYFGPGTRLTVT.

The chain employs TRBV18 and TRBJ2-3; D might be TRBD2 (5 bases). V lost 4 bases and J lost 2, with 13 bases in between. CDR3 length: 15 residues. Germline V gives CDR1 KGHSH, CDR2 LQKENI. CDR3 in DNA: TGTGCCAGCTCACAACAGCGGAGACCCACAGATACGCAGTATTTT. As protein: CASSQQRRPTDTQYF.

V gene TRBV28 combines with J gene TRBJ1-2; 9 bases are shared with TRBD1. V was pared by 6 bases and J by 7 bases, with 6 bases of the junction left unmatched. CDR1 MDHEN and CDR2 SYDVKM come from the germline V gene. The CDR3 runs 13 residues. CDR3 sequence: CASRANRGLGYTF. The CDR3 nucleotides read TGTGCCAGCAGGGCTAACAGGGGGCTTGGCTACACCTTC.

The chain recombines TRBV7-2 with TRBJ2-6; unclear D gene. V lost 4 bases and J 1 base, leaving 8 bases between the germline ends. Germline V gives CDR1 SGHTA, CDR2 FQGNSA. The CDR3 has 15 residues. The CDR3 nucleotides read TGTGCCAGCAGCTACGACTCGTCTGGGGCCAACGTCCTGACTTTC. The encoded protein is CASSYDSSGANVLTF.

The chain joins TRBV2 to TRBJ2-5; 8 nucleotides match TRBD1. J lost 7 bases, V lost 6 bases, and 10 bases had no gene match. The V gene's germline CDR1 is SNHLY and CDR2 FYNNEI. The CDR3 loop spans 14 amino acids. In DNA, the CDR3 is TGTGCCAGCAGCAAGGAACAGGGGGTCGGGACCCAGTACTTC. Its translation is CASSKEQGVGTQYF.

The J gene is TRBJ1-2, the V gene TRBV9; 8 bases line up with TRBD1. There are 15 residues in the CDR3. Germline CDR1 reads SGDLS; CDR2 reads YYNGEE. V shed 3 bases, J shed 1 base, and the junction held 5 bases outside the gene matches. The chain's CDR3 is CASSAGTGVNYGYTF. For the CDR3, the DNA is TGTGCCAGCAGCGCCGGGACAGGAGTTAACTATGGCTACACCTTC.

The V call is TRBV6-1, the J call TRBJ2-7; 10 positions agree with TRBD2. The length of the CDR3 is 13 residues. Germline values: CDR1 MNHNS, CDR2 SASEGT. V lost 11 bases and J lost 7; bases outside the gene matches: 11. CDR3: CAGTSAQTGEQYF. The CDR3 DNA follows: TGTGCCGGGACTAGCGCCCAGACGGGGGAGCAGTACTTC.

The chain couples TRBV7-9 to TRBJ1-1; weak D call: TRBD1 (5 bases). Trimming left V 0 bases short and J 0 bases short, with 8 bases between. Germline values: CDR1 SEHNR, CDR2 FQNEAQ (reference sequence). This CDR3 has 15 amino acids. CDR3 coding DNA: TGTGCCAGCAGCTTAGCTAAGGGGATGAACACTGAAGCTTTCTTT. Residues: CASSLAKGMNTEAFF.

This clone was observed a handful of times. V usage is TRBV27 and J usage is TRBJ2-5, with TRBD1 matching 8 bases. The length of the CDR3 is 17 residues. J was trimmed by 4 bases and V by 0 bases; bases with no gene match: 10. CDR1 and CDR2 from the germline V gene are MNHEY and SMNVEV (reference sequence). The CDR3 sequence is CASSLSAEQGEGETQYF. CDR3 coding DNA: TGTGCCAGCAGTTTATCGGCGGAACAGGGGGAAGGAGAGACCCAGTACTTC.

V is TRBV11-2 and J is TRBJ1-1; maybe TRBD1 (5 bases). V lost 5 bases to trimming and J lost 5 bases, with 18 bases between them. Per the germline V gene, CDR1 is SGHAT and CDR2 is FQNNGV. The CDR3 has 15 residues. For the CDR3, the DNA is TGTGCCAGCAGCATAGCCGGGACGGGGGGGACTGAAGCTTTCTTT. It is translated as CASSIAGTGGTEAFF.